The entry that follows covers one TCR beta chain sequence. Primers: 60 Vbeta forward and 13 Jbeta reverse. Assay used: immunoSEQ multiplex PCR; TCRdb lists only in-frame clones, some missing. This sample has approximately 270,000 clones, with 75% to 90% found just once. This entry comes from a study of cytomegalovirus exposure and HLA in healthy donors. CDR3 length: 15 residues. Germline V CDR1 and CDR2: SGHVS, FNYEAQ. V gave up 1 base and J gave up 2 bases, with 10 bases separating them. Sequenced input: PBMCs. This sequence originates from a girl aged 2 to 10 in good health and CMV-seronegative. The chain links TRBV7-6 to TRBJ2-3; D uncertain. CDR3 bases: TGTGCCAGCAGCTTAGGTCTCCTAGTCACAGATACGCAGTATTTT. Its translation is CASSLGLLVTDTQYF.